The source of this T cell receptor (beta chain) is a study of metastatic and nonmetastatic thyroid tumors. Background on the study: For malignant and benign thyroid patients, tumor or nodule tissue and blood were the sources whose repertoires were compared. Whole-study results and caveats: In blood and tumor, TCR beta diversity was reportedly significantly higher in malignant thyroid tumors than in benign nodules.

Among the patients, none had received any treatment before thyroid surgery. Authors' methods: Clinicopathological groups of papillary thyroid cancer showed CDR3 differences that were used to build a distant-metastasis classifier. TCRdb recomputed clones from the PCR reads via MiXCR. TCRdb's processing, not the study's, gives the V and J calls here. The table records approximately 7,700 clones, less than 35% of them present only once. The CDR3 is 15 amino acids. The germline CDR1 and CDR2 sequences are MNHNS and SASEGT. V was pared by 5 bases and J by 2 bases, with 12 bases between. About this clone itself: Its antigen remains unknown.

The chain carries TRBV6-1 and TRBJ2-2; tentatively, D is TRBD1 (5 bases). The sequence derives from a female donor with papillary thyroid cancer or a benign thyroid nodule (not recorded which). Some clones in this sample may be carry-over from other donors' samples. Sequencing was done on a sample of tumor tissue. CDR3 in amino acids: CASSLRRGNTGELFF. The CDR3 nucleotides read TGTGCCAGCAGTCTTCGAAGGGGAAACACCGGGGAGCTGTTTTTT.